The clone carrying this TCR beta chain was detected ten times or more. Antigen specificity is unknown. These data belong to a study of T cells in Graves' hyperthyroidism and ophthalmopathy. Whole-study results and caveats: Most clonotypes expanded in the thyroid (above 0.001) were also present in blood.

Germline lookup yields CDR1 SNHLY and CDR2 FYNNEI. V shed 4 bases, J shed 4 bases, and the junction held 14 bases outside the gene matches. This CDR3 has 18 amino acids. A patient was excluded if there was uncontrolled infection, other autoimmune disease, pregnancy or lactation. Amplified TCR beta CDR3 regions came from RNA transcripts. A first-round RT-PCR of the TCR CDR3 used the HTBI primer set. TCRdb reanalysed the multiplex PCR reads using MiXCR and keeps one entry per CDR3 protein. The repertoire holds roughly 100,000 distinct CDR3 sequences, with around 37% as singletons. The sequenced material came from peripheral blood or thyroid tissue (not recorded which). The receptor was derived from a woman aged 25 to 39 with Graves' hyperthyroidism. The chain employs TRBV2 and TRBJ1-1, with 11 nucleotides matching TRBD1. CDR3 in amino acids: CASSVSWTGGYRSTEAFF. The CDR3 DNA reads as TGTGCCAGCAGTGTATCCTGGACAGGGGGCTACCGAAGCACTGAAGCTTTCTTT.